This T cell receptor beta chain was observed in a study of blood T cells in healthy people across ages. Primers used in a second PCR of roughly 6 to 12 cycles were a sample-barcoded 5' primer and a J-beta primer mix. One entry per CDR3 protein, called by TCRdb with MiXCR from the 5' RACE reads. Among around 990,000 distinct CDR3 sequences listed, 35% to 40% were seen once. There are a few counts of this clonotype. Its specificity is not known. The CDR3 has 15 residues. V lost 3 bases to trimming and J lost 1 base, with 13 bases between them. Germline CDR1 reads DFQATT; CDR2 reads SNEGSKA (reference sequence). Findings and limits, study-wide: A roughly linear fall in TCR beta diversity per million T cells was seen with increasing age.

Donor samples were obtained from healthy Caucasian individuals from Russia, aged about 6 to 95. Roughly 10 milliliters of peripheral blood were drawn from each donor. The specimen was blood. The sequence was collected from a man aged 18 to 29 in good health. The rearrangement uses TRBV20-1 and TRBJ1-5, with D perhaps matching TRBD1 (6 bases). CDR3 region: CSASPQGWSNQPQHF. CDR3 DNA sequence: TGCAGTGCTAGCCCACAGGGATGGAGCAATCAGCCCCAGCATTTT.